This is a list of T cell receptor beta chains from one sample in a study of cytomegalovirus exposure and HLA in healthy donors. Assay: immunoSEQ multiplex PCR; the TCRdb copy retains only in-frame clones and omits some. The sample contains over 120,000 clones, 75% of which appear only once. The sequencing input was PBMCs. Source of these receptors: a young man in good health and CMV-seronegative. The CDR3 runs from the conserved cysteine through the conserved F or W.

j_call v_call cdr3_aa
TRBJ2-2 TRBV27 CASSWTRHMVGELFF
TRBJ2-2 TRBV25-1 CASSEPLAGSPRSGELFF
TRBJ2-7 TRBV11-2 CASSLPSRGEQYF
TRBJ2-2 TRBV28 CASNHRGGNTGELFF
TRBJ1-1 TRBV28 CASSPPLTGYLEAFF
TRBJ2-7 TRBV15 CATSRVPRVGRTYEQYF
TRBJ2-1 TRBV7-3 CASSLRGGGARNEQFF
TRBJ2-3 TRBV19 CASSLLGLSTDTQYF
TRBJ2-5 TRBV11-2 CASSWGRQGETQYF
TRBJ2-3 TRBV28 CASRQQTSGTYTDTQYF
TRBJ2-5 TRBV28 CASSWAGRETQYF
TRBJ1-3 TRBV28 CASSPPGQGGNTIYF
TRBJ1-6 TRBV6-6 CASSSPGQGRGSPLHF
TRBJ2-5 TRBV27 CASSSTSGSLETQYF
TRBJ1-1 TRBV6-5 CASSYSTGNTEAFF
TRBJ2-7 TRBV6-1 CASRDRYYEQYF
TRBJ2-7 TRBV28 CASRSPRQENYEQYF
TRBJ2-1 TRBV7-8 CASSGASGGKFYNEQFF
TRBJ2-2 TRBV5-4 CASSPTSTNTGELFF
TRBJ2-1 TRBV29-1 CSVDGGRGTYNEQFF
TRBJ1-5 TRBV19 CASSLGGGSNQPQHF
TRBJ1-1 TRBV28 CASRATENTEAFF
TRBJ2-5 TRBV6-1 CASSETGYQETQYF
TRBJ2-7 TRBV30 CAWRLADSYEQYF
TRBJ2-1 TRBV19 CASSIGQGAYNEQFF
TRBJ1-1 TRBV9 CASTPYQHGNTEAFF
TRBJ1-1 TRBV6-1 CASSQTGLTTEAFF
TRBJ1-1 TRBV7-9 CASSPRGANTEAFF
TRBJ2-7 TRBV7-8 CASSGGQGFGVKQQYF
TRBJ2-6 TRBV2 CASHGVSGANVLTF
TRBJ2-1 TRBV19 CASSTGTGGNEQFF
TRBJ2-5 TRBV10-1 CASSDGTAQETQYF
TRBJ1-2 TRBV19 CASSLRGQGAHGYTF
TRBJ1-5 TRBV19 CASSFVLQPQHF
TRBJ1-6 TRBV30 CAWSVSGGGGTPLHF
TRBJ1-5 TRBV28 CASSLSRRDQPQHF
TRBJ2-7 TRBV27 CASSLLRGGEQYF
TRBJ2-7 TRBV11-2 CASTPGGQTYEQYF
TRBJ2-7 TRBV7-9 CASSPGFTYEQYF
NA TRBV28 CASSGQGYEQYF
TRBJ2-7 TRBV7-9 CASSLDSRGLYEQYF
TRBJ2-6 TRBV5-1 CASSYDGPYSGANVLTF
TRBJ2-4 TRBV11-2 CASAGLQGKNIQYF
TRBJ1-5 TRBV6-6 CASSSRQAANQPQHF
TRBJ1-2 TRBV19 CASRPAGDRGRDYGYTF
TRBJ1-2 TRBV2 CASSPDMSSYGYTF
TRBJ2-3 TRBV10-1 CASSERAGGKDTQYF
TRBJ2-1 TRBV5-1 CASSPTSGNEQFF